These 3 T cell receptor beta chains were sequenced from one sample in a study of T cells in Graves' hyperthyroidism and ophthalmopathy. Template material for amplifying TCR beta CDR3 regions consisted of RNA transcripts. HTBI primers were used for first-round RT-PCR of the TCR CDR3. TCRdb re-called the multiplex PCR reads through MiXCR, storing one row per CDR3 protein. The sample shows some 650,000 distinct CDR3 sequences, roughly 16% of them seen only once. Sequencing was carried out using blood. Receptor source: a woman between 40 and 50 years old with Graves' ophthalmopathy.

This clonotype was found many times. The genes are TRBV2 and TRBJ2-5; D remains ambiguous. Per the germline V gene, CDR1 is SNHLY and CDR2 is FYNNEI. The V and J ends lost 7 bases and 5 bases respectively, with 14 bases between them. The CDR3 has 13 residues. The CDR3 DNA reads as TGTGCCAGCAAAGGCGGAACCCTCGAGACCCAGTACTTC. Translated, it gives CASKGGTLETQYF.

In its sample, this clonotype was seen many times. This sequence joins TRBV27 and TRBJ2-7; 8 bases are shared with TRBD1. Per the germline V gene, CDR1 is MNHEY and CDR2 is SMNVEV (reference sequence). Losses at the gene ends were 4 bases for V and 4 bases for J; bases not matched to a gene: 9. The CDR3 has 15 residues. The CDR3 nucleotides read TGTGCCAGCAGTTCCGAGGGGACAGGCGAATACGAGCAGTACTTC. It encodes CASSSEGTGEYEQYF.

The table lists this clonotype with many counts. Here the CDR3 DNA reads TGCAGCGTTAACAGGGGGGCTAGCTACAATGAGCAGTTCTTC. Residues: CSVNRGASYNEQFF. This chain joins TRBV29-1 and TRBJ2-1, with 8 bases aligning to TRBD1. The CDR3 consists of 14 residues. The germline V gene encodes CDR1 SQVTM and CDR2 ANQGSEA. With V trimmed by 5 bases and J by 3 bases, 6 bases remained unmatched.